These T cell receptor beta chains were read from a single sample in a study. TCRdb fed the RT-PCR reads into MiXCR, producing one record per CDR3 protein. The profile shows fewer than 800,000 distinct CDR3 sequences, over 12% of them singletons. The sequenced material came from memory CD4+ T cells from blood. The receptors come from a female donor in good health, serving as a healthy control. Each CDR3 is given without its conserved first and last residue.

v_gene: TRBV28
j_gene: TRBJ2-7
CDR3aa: ASSLLGWEEREQY

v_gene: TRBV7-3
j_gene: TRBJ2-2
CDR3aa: ASSPQPGGELF

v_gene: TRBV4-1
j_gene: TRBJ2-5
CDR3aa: ASSQDPGQSQETQY

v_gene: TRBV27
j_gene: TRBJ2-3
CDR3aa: ASKDRFTDTQY

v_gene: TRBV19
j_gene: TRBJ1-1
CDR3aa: ASSTTPGRAYTEAF

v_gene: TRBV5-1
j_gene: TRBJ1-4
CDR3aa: ASSLDGPNNEKLF

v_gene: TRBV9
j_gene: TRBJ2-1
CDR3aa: ASSPTGYFRDEQF

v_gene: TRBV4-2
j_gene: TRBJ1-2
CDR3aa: ASSQGTGADYGYT

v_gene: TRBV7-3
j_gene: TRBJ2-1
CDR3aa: ASSFFHGASYNEQF

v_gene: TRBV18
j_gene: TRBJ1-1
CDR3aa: ASSPTVMNTEAF

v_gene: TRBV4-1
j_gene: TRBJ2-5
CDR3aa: ASSQQITSGGRETQY

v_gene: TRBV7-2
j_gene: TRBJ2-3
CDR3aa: ASSLARGPGTDTQY

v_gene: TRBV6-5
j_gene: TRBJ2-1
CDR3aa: ASSYGYWREEGNEQF